The rows below give T cell receptor beta chains drawn from one sample of a study of blood T cell repertoires in COVID-19. Sequencing was performed with immunoSEQ multiplex PCR; in TCRdb, only in-frame clones are kept and a portion is missing. The table has under 250,000 clones, roughly 84% seen once; the top ten hold 1.5% to 1.9%. Input material: peripheral blood. These receptors came from a woman in her 40s who had recovered from COVID-19. Both conserved end residues are part of each CDR3. The size of a clone is reported for some rows only, either as once, few or many, or as a class for expanded clones.

>TRBJ2-3|-|TRBV5-1
CASSLEGTDTQYF
>TRBJ2-7|once|TRBV2
CASIPTTVSYEQYF
>TRBJ1-1|-|TRBV25-1
CASSDVGETEAFF
>TRBJ2-5|-|TRBV5-1
CASSSPRGNQETQYF
>TRBJ1-6|-|TRBV9
CASSVGGANSPLHF
>TRBJ1-5|-|TRBV30
CAWSGGPFQPQHF
>TRBJ1-2|-|TRBV28
CASSLRTGTYGYTF
>TRBJ2-5|-|TRBV6-5
CASSWISTLPQETQYF
>TRBJ2-2|-|TRBV3-1/TRBV3-2
CASSQGVVSTGELFF
>TRBJ2-3|-|TRBV19
CASSTGEGTDTQYF
>TRBJ1-2|-|TRBV4-1
CASSQASSGTGGKYYGYTF
>TRBJ2-4|-|TRBV5-5
CASSSPSGGDIQYF
>TRBJ2-7|-|TRBV5-1
CASSLEAGLGYEQYF
>TRBJ2-1|-|TRBV4-1
CASSQGAGEGEQFF
>TRBJ2-7|once|TRBV5-1
CASSLEASGDSYEQYF
>TRBJ2-3|-|TRBV19
CASKTSQSTDTQYF
>TRBJ2-7|-|TRBV7-9
CASSLAPQDEQYF
>TRBJ2-1|-|TRBV5-1
CASLRGQGDNEQFF
>TRBJ1-6|-|TRBV11-1
CASSPGWPTNSPLHF
>TRBJ1-1|once|TRBV3-1/TRBV3-2
CASSNVGERNTEAFF
>TRBJ2-2|-|TRBV2
CASSAESGTGATGELFF
>TRBJ2-1|-|TRBV9
CASSVRPGQYNEQFF
>TRBJ1-1|-|TRBV19
CASSTIREAAFF
>TRBJ2-2|-|TRBV6-4
CASSKEESGELFF
>TRBJ2-7|-|TRBV4-2
CASSPASGTNYEQYF
>TRBJ2-2|-|TRBV24-1
CATSDRSRTGELFF
>TRBJ2-7|-|TRBV5-1
CASSWGRVTGEAYEQYF
>TRBJ1-4|once|TRBV28
CASSRTGSTNEKLFF
>TRBJ1-2|-|TRBV4-2
CASSQEGVGGYTF
>TRBJ2-1|-|TRBV29-1
CSVGASGGNEQFF
>TRBJ1-1|-|TRBV18
CASSPTLNTEAFF
>TRBJ2-3|-|TRBV30
CAWSRDHGGDTQYF
>TRBJ2-1|-|TRBV5-1
CASRPGQTSYNEQFF